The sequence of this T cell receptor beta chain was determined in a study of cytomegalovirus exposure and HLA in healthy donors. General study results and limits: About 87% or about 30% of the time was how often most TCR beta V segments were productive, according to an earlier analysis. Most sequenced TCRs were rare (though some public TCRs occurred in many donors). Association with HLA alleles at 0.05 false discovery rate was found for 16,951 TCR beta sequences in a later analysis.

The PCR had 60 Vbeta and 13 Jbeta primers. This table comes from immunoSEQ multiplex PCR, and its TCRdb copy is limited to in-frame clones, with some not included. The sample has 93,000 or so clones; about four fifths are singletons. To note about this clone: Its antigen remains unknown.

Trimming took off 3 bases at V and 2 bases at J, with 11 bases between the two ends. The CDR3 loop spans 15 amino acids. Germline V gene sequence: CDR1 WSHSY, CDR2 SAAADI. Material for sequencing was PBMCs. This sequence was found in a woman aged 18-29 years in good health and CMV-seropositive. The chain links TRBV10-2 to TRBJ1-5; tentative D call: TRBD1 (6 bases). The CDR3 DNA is TGCGCCAGCAGTGAAACAGGGCGCGGCAATCAGCCCCAGCATTTT. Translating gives CASSETGRGNQPQHF.